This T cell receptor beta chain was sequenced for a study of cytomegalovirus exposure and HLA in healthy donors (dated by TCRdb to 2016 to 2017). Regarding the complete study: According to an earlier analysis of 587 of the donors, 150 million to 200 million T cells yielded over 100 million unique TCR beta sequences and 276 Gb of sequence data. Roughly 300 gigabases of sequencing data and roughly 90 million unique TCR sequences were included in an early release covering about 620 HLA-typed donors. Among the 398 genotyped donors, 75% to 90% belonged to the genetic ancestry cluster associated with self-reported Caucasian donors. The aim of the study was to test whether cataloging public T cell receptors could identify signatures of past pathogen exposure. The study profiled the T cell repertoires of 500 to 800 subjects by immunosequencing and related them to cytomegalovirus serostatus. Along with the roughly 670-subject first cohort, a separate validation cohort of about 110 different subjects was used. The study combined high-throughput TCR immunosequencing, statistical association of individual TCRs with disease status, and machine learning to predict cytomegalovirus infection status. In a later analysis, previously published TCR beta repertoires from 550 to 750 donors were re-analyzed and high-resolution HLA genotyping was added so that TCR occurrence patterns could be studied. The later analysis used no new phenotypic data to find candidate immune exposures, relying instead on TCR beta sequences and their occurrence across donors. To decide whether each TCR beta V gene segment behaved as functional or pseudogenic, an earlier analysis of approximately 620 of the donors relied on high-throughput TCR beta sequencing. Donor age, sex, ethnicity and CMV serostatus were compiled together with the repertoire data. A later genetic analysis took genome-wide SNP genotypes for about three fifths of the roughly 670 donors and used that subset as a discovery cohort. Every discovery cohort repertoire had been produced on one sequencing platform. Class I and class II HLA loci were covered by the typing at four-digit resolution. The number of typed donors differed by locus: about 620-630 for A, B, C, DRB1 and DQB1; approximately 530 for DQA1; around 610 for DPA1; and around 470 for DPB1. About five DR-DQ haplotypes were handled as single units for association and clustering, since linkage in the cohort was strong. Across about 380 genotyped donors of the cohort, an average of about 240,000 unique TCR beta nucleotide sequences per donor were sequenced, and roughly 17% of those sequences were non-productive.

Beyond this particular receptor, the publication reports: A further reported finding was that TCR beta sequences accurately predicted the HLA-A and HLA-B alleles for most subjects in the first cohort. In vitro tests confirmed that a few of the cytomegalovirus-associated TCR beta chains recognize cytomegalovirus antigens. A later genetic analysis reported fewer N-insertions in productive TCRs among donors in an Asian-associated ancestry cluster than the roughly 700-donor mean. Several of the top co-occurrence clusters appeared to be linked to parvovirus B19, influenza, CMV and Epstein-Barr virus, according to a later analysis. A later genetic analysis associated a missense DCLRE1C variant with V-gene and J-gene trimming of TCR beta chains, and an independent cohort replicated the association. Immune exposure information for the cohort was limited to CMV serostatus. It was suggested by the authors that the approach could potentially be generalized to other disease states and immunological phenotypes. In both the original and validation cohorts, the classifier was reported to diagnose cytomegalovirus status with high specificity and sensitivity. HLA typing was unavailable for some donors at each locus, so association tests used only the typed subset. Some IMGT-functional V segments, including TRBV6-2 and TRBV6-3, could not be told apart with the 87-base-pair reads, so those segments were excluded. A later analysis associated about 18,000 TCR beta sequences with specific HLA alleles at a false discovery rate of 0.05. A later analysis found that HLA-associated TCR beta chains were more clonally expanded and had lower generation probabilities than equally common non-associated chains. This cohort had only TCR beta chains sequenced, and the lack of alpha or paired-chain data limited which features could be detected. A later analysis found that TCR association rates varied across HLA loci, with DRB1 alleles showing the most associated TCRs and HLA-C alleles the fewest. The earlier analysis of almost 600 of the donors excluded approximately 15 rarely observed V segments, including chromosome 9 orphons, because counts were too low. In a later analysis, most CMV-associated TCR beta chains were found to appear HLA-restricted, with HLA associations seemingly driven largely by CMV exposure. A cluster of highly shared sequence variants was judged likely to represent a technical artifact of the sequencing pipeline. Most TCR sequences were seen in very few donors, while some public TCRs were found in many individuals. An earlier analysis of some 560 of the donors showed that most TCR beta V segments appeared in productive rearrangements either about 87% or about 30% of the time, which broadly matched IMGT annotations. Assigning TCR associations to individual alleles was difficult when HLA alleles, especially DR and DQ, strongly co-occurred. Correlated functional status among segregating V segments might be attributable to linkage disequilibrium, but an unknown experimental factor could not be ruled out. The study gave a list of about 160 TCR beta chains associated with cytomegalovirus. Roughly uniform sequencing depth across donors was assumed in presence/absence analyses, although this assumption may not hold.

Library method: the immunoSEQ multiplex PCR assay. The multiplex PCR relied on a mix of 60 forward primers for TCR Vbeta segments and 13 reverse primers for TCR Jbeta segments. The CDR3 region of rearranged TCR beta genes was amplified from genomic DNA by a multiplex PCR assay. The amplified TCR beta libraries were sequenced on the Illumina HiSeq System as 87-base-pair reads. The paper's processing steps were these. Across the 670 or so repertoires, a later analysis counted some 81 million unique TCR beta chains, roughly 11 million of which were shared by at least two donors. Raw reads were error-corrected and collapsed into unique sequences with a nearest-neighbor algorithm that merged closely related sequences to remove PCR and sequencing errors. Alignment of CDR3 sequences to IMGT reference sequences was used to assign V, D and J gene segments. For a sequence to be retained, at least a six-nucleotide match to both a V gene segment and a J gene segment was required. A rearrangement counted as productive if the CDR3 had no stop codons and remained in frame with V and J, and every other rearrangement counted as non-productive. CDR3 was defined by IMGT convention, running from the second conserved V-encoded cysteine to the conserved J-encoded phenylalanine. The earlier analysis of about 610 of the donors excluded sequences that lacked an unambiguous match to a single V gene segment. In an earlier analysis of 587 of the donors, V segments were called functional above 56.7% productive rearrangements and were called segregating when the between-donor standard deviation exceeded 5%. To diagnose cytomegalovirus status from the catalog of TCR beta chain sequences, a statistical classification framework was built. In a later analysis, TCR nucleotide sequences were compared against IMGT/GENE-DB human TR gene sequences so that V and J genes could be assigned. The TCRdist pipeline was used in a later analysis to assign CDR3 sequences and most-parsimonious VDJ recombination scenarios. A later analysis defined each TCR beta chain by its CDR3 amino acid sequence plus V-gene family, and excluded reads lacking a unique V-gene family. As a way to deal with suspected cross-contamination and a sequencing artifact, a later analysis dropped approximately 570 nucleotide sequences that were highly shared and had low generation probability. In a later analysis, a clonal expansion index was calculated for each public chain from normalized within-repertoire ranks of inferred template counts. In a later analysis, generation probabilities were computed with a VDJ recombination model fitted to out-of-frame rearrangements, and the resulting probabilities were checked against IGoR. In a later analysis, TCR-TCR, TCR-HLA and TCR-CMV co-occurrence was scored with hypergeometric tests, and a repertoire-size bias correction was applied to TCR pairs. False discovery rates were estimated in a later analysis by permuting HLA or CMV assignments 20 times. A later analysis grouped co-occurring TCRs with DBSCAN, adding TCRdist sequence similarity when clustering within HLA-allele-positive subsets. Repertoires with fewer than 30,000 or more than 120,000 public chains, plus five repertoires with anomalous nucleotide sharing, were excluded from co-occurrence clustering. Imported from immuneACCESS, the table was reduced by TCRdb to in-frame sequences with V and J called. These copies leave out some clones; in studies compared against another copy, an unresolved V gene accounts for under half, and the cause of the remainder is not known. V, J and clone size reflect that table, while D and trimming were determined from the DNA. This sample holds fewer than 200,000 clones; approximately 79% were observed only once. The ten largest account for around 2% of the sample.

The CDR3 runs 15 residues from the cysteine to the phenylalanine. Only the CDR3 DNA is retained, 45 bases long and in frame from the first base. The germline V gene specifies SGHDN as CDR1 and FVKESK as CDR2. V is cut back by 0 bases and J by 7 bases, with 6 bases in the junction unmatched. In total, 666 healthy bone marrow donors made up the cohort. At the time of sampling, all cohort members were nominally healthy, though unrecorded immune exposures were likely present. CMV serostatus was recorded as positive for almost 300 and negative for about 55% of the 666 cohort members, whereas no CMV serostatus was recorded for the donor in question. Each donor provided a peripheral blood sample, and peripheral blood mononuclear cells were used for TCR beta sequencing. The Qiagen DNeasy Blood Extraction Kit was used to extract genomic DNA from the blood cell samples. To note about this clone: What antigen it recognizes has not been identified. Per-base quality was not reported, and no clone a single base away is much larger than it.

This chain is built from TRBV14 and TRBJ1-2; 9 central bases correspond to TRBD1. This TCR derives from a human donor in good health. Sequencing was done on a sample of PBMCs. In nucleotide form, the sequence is TGTGCCAGCAGCCAAGATTTGGGGACAGGGCCTGGCTACACCTTC. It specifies CASSQDLGTGPGYTF.